This T cell receptor (beta chain) was sequenced during a study of early T cells in non-severe SARS-CoV-2 infection. Looking at the study overall: Whole-blood bulk RNA, unsorted, was sequenced, and chains were unpaired.

Regarding the study as a whole: The study's VDJdb matching favored anti-spike CD8 responses and missed private and CD4 specificities.

Unique molecular identifiers (one per individual cDNA molecule) were attached. TCRdb reanalysed the 5' RACE reads using MiXCR and keeps one entry per CDR3 protein. The table includes 40,000 to 60,000 distinct CDR3 sequences, about 12% detected once. In its sample, this clonotype ranks as medium-sized. Its cognate antigen is unknown. Per germline, CDR1 SGHDN and CDR2 FVKESK. This CDR3 is built from 17 residues. V shed 4 bases, J shed 3 bases, and the junction held 11 bases outside the gene matches. This clonotype was sampled from an adult who was a healthcare worker with PCR-confirmed SARS-CoV-2 infection or an uninfected control (not recorded which). Sequenced sample: whole blood. V and J are TRBV14 and TRBJ2-1; 8 nucleotides match TRBD2. The DNA for the CDR3 is TGTGCCAGCAGCCCCCCATACGGGAGGGCCGTCTACAATGAGCAGTTCTTC. Residues: CASSPPYGRAVYNEQFF. Using reference TRBV14 and TRBJ2-1 for the parts outside the CDR3, the full variable domain is EAGVTQFPSHSVIEKGQTVTLRCDPISGHDNLYWYRRVMGKEIKFLLHFVKESKQDESGMPNNRFLAERTGGTYSTLKVQPAELEDSGVYFCASSPPYGRAVYNEQFFGPGTRLTVL.